This T cell receptor beta chain originates from a study of cytomegalovirus exposure and HLA in healthy donors. Background on the study: An analysis done earlier identified around 100 million unique TCR beta sequences from about 180 million T cells. Overall study results and limits: Later findings reportedly placed an Asian-associated ancestry cluster below the approximately 650-donor mean for N-insertions.

The CDR3 is 15 residues long. The V and J ends lost 1 base and 1 base respectively, with 10 bases between them. Germline loops: CDR1 MGHRA, CDR2 YSYEKL. With regard to this clone: What it binds is not known.

PCR used 60 Vbeta primers and 13 Jbeta primers. TCRdb keeps only in-frame clones here, not all; method: immunoSEQ multiplex PCR. The sample includes around 75,000 clones, approximately 80% of them seen just once. V and J are TRBV4-1 and TRBJ1-1; tentatively, D is TRBD1 (6 bases). This clonotype was obtained from a man between 35 and 55 years old in good health and CMV-seronegative. Material: PBMCs. CDR3 nucleotides: TGCGCCAGCAGCCAAGGGTGGACAGCGAACACTGAAGCTTTCTTT. Translating it yields CASSQGWTANTEAFF.